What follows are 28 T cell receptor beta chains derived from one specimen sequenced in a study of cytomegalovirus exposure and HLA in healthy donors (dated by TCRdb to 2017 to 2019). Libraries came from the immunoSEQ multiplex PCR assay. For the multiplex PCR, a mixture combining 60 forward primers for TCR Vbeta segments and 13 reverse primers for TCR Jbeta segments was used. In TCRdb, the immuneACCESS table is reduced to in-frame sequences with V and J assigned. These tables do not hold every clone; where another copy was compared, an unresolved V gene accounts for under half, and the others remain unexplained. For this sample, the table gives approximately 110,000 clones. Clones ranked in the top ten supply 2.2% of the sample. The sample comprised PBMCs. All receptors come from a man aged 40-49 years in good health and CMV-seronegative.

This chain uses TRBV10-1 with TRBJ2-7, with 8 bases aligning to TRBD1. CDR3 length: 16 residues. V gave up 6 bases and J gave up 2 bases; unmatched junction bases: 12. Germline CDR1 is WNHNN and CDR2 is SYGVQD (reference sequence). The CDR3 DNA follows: TGCGCCAGCAGGGAGACCAGGACAGGGAAAACCTACGAGCAGTACTTC. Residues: CASRETRTGKTYEQYF.

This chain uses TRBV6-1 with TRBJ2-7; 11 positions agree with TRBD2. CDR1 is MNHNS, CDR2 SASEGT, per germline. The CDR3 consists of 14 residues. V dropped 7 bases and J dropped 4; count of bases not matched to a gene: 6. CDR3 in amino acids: CASIIAGGMYEQYF. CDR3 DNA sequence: TGTGCCAGCATCATAGCGGGAGGGATGTACGAGCAGTACTTC.

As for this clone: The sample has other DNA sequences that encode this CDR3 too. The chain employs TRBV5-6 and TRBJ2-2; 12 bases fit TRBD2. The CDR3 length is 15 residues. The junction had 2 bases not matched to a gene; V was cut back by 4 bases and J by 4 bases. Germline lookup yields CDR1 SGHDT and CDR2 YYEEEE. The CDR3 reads CASSLGLAGTGELFF. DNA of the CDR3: TGTGCCAGCAGCCTGGGACTAGCGGGCACCGGGGAGCTGTTTTTT.

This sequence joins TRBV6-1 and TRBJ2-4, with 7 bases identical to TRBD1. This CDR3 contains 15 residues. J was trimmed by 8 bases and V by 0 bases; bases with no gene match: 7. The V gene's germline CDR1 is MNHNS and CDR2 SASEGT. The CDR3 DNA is TGTGCCAGCAGTGAAGCCAAGGGGGCCGTGGACATTCAGTACTTC. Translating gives CASSEAKGAVDIQYF.

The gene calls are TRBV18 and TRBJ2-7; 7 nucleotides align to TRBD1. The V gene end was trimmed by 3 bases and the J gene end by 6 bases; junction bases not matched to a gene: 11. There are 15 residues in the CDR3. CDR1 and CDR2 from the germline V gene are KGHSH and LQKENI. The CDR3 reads CASSPTRQGSGEQYF. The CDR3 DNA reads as TGTGCCAGCTCACCTACCCGACAGGGATCAGGCGAGCAGTACTTC.

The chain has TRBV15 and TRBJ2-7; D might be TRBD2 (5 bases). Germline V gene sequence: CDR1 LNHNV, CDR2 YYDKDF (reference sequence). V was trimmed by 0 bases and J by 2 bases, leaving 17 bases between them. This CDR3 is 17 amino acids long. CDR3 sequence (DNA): TGTGCCACCAGCAGAGATCGGGGAGCGGAGCACCCCTACGAGCAGTACTTC. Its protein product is CATSRDRGAEHPYEQYF. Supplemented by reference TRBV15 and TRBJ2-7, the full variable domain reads DAMVIQNPRYQVTQFGKPVTLSCSQTLNHNVMYWYQQKSSQAPKLLFHYYDKDFNNEADTPDNFQSRRPNTSFCFLDIRSPGLGDTAMYLCATSRDRGAEHPYEQYFGPGTRLTVT.

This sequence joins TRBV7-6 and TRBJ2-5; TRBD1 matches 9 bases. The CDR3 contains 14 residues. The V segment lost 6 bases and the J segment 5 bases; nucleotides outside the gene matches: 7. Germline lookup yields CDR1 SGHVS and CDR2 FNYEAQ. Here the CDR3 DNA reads TGTGCCAGCAGGCAACAGGGGGCTTGGGAGACCCAGTACTTC. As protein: CASRQQGAWETQYF.

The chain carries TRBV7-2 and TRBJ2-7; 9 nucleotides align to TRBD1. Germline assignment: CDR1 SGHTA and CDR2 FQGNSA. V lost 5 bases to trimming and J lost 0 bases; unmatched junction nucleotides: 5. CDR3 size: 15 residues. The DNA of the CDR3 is TGTGCCAGCAGCAGGGACAGGGCCTCCTCCTACGAGCAGTACTTC. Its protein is CASSRDRASSYEQYF.

The CDR3 DNA sequence: TGTGCCAGCAGCTTAGGCCCTGGACTAGCGGCCTACGAGCAGTACTTC. Its protein is CASSLGPGLAAYEQYF. The chain is built from TRBV7-9 and TRBJ2-7, with 10 nucleotides matching TRBD2. Germline V gene sequence: CDR1 SEHNR, CDR2 FQNEAQ (reference sequence). The CDR3 loop spans 16 amino acids. The junction had 5 bases not matched to a gene; V was cut back by 1 base and J by 2 bases.

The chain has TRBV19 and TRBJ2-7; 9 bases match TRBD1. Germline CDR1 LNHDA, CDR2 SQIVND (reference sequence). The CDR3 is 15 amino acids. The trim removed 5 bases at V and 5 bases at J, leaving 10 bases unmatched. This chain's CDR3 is CASSSMPGTGHEQYF. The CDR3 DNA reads TGTGCCAGTAGTTCGATGCCCGGGACAGGGCACGAGCAGTACTTC.

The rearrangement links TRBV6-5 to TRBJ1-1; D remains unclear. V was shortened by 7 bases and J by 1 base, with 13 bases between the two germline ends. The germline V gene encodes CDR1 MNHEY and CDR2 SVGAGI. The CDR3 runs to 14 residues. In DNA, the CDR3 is TGTGCCAGCATGATTAGCTTGGGGAACACTGAAGCTTTCTTT. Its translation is CASMISLGNTEAFF.

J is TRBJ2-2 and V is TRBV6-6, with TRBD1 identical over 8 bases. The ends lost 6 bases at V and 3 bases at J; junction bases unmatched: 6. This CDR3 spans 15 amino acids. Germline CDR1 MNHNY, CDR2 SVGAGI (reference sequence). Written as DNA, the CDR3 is TGTGCCAGCAGGGATGCGACAGGGGACACCGGGGAGCTGTTTTTT. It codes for CASRDATGDTGELFF.

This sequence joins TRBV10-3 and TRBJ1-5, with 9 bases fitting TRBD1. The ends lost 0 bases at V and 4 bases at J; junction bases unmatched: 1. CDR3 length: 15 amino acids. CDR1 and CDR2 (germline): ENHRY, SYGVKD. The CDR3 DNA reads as TGTGCCATCAGTGAGTCGGGGACAGGGAATCAGCCCCAGCATTTT. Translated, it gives CAISESGTGNQPQHF.

CDR3: CASRPPGETQYF. DNA of the CDR3: TGTGCCAGCAGGCCACCGGGGGAGACCCAGTACTTC. J is TRBJ2-5 and V is TRBV11-2, with a possible D match to TRBD2 (5 bases). The CDR3 is made up of 12 amino acids. The germline V gene encodes CDR1 SGHAT and CDR2 FQNNGV. Trimming took off 6 bases at V and 5 bases at J, with 10 bases between the two ends. The full variable domain, with the rest looked up from reference TRBV11-2 and TRBJ2-5, is EAGVAQSPRYKIIEKRQSVAFWCNPISGHATLYWYQQILGQGPKLLIQFQNNGVVDDSQLPKDRFSAERLKGVDSTLKIQPAKLEDSAVYLCASRPPGETQYFGPGTRLLVL.

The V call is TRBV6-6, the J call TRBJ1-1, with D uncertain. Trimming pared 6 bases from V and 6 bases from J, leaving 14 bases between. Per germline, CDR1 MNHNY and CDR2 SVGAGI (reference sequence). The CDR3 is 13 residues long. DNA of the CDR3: TGTGCCAGCAGGGGAGCGGGAATGGCTGAAGCTTTCTTT. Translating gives CASRGAGMAEAFF.

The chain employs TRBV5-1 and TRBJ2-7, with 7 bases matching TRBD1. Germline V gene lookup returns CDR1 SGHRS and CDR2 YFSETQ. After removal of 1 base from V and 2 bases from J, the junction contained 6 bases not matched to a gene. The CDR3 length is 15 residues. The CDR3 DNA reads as TGCGCCAGCAGCTTGTCAGCAGGGGGAACCTACGAGCAGTACTTC. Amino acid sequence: CASSLSAGGTYEQYF.

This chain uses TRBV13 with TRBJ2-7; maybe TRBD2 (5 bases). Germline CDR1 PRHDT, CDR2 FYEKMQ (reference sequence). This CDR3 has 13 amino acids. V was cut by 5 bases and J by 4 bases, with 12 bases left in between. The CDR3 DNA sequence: TGTGCCAGCAGCCTGAGGGCCGAGTACGAGCAGTACTTC. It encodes CASSLRAEYEQYF.

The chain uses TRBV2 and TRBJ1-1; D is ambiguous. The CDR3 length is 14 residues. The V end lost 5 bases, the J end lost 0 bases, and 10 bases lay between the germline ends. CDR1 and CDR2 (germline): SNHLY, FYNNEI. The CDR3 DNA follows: TGTGCCAGCAGTTACAGTTTCATGAACACTGAAGCTTTCTTT. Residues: CASSYSFMNTEAFF. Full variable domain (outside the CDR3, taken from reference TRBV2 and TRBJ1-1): EPEVTQTPSHQVTQMGQEVILRCVPISNHLYFYWYRQILGQKVEFLVSFYNNEISEKSEIFDDQFSVERPDGSNFTLKIRSTKLEDSAMYFCASSYSFMNTEAFFGQGTRLTVV.

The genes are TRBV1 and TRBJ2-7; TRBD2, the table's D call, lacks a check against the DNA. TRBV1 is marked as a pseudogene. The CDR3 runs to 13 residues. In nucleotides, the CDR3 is TGCACCAGCAGCCAAACGGGATCCTACGAGCAGTACTTC. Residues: CTSSQTGSYEQYF.

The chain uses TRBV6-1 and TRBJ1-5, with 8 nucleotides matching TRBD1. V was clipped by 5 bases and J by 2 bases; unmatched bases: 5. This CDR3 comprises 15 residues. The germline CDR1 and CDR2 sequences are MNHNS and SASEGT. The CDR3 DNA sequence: TGTGCCAGCAGTTCCCTGACAGGGGGCAATCAGCCCCAGCATTTT. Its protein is CASSSLTGGNQPQHF.

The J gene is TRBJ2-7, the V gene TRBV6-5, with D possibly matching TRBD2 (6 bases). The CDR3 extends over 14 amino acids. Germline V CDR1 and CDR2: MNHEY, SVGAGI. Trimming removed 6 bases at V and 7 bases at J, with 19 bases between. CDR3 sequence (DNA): TGTGCCAGCAGCCTAGAAGGAGGGGAGAAAGAGCAGTACTTC. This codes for CASSLEGGEKEQYF.

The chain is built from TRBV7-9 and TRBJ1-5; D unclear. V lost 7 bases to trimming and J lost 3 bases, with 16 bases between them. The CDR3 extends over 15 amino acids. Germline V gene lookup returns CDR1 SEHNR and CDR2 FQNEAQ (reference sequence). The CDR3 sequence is CASIKEVRVNQPQHF. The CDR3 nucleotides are TGTGCCAGCATCAAAGAGGTTAGAGTCAATCAGCCCCAGCATTTT.

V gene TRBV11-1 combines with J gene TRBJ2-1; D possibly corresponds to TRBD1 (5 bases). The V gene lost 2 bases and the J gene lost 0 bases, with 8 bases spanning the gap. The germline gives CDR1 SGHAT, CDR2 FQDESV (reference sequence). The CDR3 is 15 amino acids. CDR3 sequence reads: CASSLSDSSYNEQFF. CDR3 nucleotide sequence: TGTGCCAGCAGCTTATCAGACAGCTCCTACAATGAGCAGTTCTTC.

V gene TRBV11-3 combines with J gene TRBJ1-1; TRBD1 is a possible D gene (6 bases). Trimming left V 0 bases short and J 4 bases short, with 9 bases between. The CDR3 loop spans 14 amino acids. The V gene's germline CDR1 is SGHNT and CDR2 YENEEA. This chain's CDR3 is CASSLETGSTEAFF. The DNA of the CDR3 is TGTGCCAGCAGCTTAGAAACAGGGTCCACTGAAGCTTTCTTT.

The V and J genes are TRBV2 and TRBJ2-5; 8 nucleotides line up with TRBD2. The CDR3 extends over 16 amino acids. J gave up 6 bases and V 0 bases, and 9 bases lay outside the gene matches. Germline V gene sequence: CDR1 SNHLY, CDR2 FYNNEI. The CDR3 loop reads CASSEAPGLASKTQYF. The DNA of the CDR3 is TGTGCCAGCAGTGAAGCGCCTGGACTAGCTAGTAAGACCCAGTACTTC.

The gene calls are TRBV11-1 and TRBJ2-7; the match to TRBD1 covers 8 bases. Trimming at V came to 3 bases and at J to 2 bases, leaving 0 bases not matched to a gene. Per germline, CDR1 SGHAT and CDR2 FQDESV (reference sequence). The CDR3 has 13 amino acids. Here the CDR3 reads CASSLTGAYEQYF. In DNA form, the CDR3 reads TGTGCCAGCAGCTTGACAGGGGCCTACGAGCAGTACTTC.

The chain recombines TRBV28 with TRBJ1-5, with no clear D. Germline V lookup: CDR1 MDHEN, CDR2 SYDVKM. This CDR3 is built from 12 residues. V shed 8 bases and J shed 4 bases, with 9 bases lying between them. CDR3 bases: TGTGCCAGCGCGGAGGCGAATCAGCCCCAGCATTTT. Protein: CASAEANQPQHF.

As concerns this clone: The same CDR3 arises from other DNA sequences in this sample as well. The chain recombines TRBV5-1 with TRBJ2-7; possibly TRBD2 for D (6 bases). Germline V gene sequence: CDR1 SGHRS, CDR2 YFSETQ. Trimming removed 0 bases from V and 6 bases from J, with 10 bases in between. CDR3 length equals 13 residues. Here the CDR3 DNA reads TGCGCCAGCAGCTTGGCCGGGGGATCCGAGCAGTACTTC. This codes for CASSLAGGSEQYF.